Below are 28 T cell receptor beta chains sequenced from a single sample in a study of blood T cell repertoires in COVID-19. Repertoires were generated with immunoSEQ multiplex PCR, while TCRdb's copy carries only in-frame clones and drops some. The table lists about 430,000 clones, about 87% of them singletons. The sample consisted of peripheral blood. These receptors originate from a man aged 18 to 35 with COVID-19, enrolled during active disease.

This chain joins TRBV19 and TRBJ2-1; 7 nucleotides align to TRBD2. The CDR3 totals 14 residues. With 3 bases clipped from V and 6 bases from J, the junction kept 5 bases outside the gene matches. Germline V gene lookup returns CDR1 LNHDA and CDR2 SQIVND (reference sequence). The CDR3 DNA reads TGTGCCAGTAGTATTCCTAGCGGAGGCAATGAGCAGTTCTTC. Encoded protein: CASSIPSGGNEQFF.

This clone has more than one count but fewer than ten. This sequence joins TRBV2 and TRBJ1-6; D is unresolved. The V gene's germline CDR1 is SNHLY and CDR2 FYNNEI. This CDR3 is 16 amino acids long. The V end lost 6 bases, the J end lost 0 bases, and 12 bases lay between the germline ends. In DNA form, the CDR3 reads TGTGCCAGCAGCTACAGCCGCAGCTCCTATAATTCACCCCTCCACTTT. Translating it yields CASSYSRSSYNSPLHF.

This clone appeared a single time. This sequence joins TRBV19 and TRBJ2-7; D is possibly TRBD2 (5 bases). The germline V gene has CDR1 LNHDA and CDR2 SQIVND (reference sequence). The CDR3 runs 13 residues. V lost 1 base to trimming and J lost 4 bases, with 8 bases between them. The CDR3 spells CASSIAAGYEQYF. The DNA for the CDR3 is TGTGCCAGTAGTATAGCGGCGGGTTACGAGCAGTACTTC.

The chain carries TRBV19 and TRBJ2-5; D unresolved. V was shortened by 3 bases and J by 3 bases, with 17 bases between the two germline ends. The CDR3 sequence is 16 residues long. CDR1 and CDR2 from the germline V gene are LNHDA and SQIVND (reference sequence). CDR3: CASSILSPGRKETQYF. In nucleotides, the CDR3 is TGTGCCAGTAGTATTCTCTCTCCGGGTAGAAAAGAGACCCAGTACTTC.

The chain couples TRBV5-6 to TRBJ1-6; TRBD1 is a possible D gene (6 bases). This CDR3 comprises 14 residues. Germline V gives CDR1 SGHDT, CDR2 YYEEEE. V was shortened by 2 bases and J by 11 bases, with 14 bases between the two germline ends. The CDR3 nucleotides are TGTGCCAGCAGCTTTCACAGGGTAGTTGCACCCCTCCACTTT. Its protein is CASSFHRVVAPLHF.

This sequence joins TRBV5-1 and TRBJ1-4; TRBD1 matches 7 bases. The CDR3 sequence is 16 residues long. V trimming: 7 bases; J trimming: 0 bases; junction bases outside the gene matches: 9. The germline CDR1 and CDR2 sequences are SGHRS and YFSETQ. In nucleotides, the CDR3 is TGCGCCAGCCAACAGGGGTATGTGGCAACTAATGAAAAACTGTTTTTT. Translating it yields CASQQGYVATNEKLFF. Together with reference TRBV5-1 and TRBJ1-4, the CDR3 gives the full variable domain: KAGVTQTPRYLIKTRGQQVTLSCSPISGHRSVSWYQQTPGQGLQFLFEYFSETQRNKGNFPGRFSGRQFSNSRSEMNVSTLELGDSALYLCASQQGYVATNEKLFFGSGTQLSVL.

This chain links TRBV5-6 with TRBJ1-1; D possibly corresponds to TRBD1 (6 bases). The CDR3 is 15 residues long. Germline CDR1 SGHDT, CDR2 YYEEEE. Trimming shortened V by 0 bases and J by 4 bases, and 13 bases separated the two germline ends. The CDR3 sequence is CASSLAGGGGTEAFF. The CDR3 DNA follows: TGTGCCAGCAGCTTGGCGGGGGGCGGAGGCACTGAAGCTTTCTTT.

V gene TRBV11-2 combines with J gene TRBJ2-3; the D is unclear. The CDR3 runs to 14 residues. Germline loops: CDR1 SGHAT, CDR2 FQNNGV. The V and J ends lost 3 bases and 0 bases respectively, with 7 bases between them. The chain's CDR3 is CASSFGPSTDTQYF. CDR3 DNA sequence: TGTGCCAGCAGCTTTGGGCCTAGCACAGATACGCAGTATTTT.

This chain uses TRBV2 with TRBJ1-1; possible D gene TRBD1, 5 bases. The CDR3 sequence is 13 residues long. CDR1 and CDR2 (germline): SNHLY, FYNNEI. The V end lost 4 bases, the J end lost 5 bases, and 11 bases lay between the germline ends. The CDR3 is CASSVQAWTEAFF. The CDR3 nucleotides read TGTGCCAGCAGTGTACAGGCTTGGACTGAAGCTTTCTTT.

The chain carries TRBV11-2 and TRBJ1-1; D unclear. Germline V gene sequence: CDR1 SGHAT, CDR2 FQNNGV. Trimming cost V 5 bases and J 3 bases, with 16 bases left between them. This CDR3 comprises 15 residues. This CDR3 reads CASSSGSVRDTEAFF. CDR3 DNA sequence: TGTGCCAGCAGCAGCGGAAGCGTTCGGGACACTGAAGCTTTCTTT.

The CDR3 is CASSFSIGGGETQYF. The CDR3 DNA sequence: TGTGCCAGCAGCTTCAGTATAGGGGGCGGAGAGACCCAGTACTTC. The chain joins TRBV11-1 to TRBJ2-5, with 7 bases matching TRBD1. The CDR3 contains 15 residues. CDR1 and CDR2 (germline): SGHAT, FQDESV (reference sequence). Unmatched junction bases numbered 8, after V lost 3 bases and J lost 4 bases.

This CDR3 reads CASSIYGQSSPHQPQHF. The CDR3 region has the DNA TGTGCCAGTAGTATATACGGACAGTCTTCGCCCCATCAGCCCCAGCATTTT. The chain carries TRBV19 and TRBJ1-5, with D perhaps TRBD1 (6 bases). The CDR3 is made up of 17 amino acids. The germline V gene has CDR1 LNHDA and CDR2 SQIVND (reference sequence). V was shortened by 2 bases and J by 5 bases, with 19 bases between the two germline ends.

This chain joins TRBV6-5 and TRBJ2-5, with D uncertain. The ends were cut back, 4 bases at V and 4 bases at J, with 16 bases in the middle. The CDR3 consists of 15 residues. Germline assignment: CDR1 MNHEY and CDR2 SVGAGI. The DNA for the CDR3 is TGTGCCAGCAGTTTGGCAGTTGAAGATTTAGAGACCCAGTACTTC. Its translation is CASSLAVEDLETQYF.

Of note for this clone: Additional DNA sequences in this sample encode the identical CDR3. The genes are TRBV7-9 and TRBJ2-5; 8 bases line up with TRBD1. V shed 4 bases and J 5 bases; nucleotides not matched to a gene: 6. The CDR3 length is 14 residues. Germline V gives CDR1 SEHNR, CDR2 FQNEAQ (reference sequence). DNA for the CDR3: TGTGCCAGCAGCTCACAGGGGGTAGGGGAGACCCAGTACTTC. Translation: CASSSQGVGETQYF.

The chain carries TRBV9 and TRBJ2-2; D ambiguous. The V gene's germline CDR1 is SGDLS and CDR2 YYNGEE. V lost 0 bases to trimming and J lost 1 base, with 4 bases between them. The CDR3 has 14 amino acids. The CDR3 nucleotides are TGTGCCAGCAGCGTAGGAGGGAACACCGGGGAGCTGTTTTTT. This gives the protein CASSVGGNTGELFF.

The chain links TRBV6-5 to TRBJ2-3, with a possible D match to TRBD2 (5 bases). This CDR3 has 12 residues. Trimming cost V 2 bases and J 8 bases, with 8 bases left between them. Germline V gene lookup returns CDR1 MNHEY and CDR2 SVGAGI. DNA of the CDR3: TGTGCCAGCAGTTACGAGAGCGGTACGCAGTATTTT. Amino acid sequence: CASSYESGTQYF.

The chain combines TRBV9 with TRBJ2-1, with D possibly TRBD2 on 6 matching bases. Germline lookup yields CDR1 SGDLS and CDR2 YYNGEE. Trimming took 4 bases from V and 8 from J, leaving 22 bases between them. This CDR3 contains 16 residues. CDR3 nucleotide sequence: TGTGCCAGCAGCCCCCAGCCGGGACTCGCTTCGGATGAGCAGTTCTTC. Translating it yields CASSPQPGLASDEQFF.

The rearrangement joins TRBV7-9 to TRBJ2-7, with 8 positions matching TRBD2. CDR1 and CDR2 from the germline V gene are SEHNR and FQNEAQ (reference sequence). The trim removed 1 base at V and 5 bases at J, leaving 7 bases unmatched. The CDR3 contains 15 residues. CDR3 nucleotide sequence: TGTGCCAGCAGCTTAGGCGCAGCGGGAGTCCACGAGCAGTACTTC. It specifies CASSLGAAGVHEQYF.

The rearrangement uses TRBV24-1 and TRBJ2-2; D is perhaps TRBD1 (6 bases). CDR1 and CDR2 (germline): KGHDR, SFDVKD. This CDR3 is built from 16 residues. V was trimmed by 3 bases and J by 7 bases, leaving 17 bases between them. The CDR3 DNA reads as TGTGCCACCAGTGATACGGTCCTGAAACAGGGCGGGGAGCTGTTTTTT. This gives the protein CATSDTVLKQGGELFF.

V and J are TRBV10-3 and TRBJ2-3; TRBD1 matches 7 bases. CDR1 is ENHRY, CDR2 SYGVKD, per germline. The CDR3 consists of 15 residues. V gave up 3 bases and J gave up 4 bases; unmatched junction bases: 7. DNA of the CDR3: TGTGCCATCAGTGAATGGGACAGTCAGTCAGATACGCAGTATTTT. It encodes CAISEWDSQSDTQYF.

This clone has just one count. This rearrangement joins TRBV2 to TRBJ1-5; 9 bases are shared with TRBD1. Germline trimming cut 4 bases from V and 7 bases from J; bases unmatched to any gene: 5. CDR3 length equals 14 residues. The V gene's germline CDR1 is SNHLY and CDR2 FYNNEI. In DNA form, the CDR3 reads TGTGCCAGCAGTGGACAGGGGGTGAGGCAGCCCCAGCATTTT. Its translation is CASSGQGVRQPQHF. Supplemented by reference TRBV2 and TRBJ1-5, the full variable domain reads EPEVTQTPSHQVTQMGQEVILRCVPISNHLYFYWYRQILGQKVEFLVSFYNNEISEKSEIFDDQFSVERPDGSNFTLKIRSTKLEDSAMYFCASSGQGVRQPQHFGDGTRLSIL.

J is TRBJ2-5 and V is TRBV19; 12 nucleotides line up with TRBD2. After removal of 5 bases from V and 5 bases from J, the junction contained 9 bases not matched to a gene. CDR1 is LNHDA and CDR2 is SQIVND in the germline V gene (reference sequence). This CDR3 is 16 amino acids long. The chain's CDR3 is CASSVLAGGRLETQYF. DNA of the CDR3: TGTGCCAGTAGTGTTCTAGCGGGGGGGCGTTTGGAGACCCAGTACTTC. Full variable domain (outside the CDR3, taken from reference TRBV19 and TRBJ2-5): DGGITQSPKYLFRKEGQNVTLSCEQNLNHDAMYWYRQDPGQGLRLIYYSQIVNDFQKGDIAEGYSVSREKKESFPLTVTSAQKNPTAFYLCASSVLAGGRLETQYFGPGTRLLVL.

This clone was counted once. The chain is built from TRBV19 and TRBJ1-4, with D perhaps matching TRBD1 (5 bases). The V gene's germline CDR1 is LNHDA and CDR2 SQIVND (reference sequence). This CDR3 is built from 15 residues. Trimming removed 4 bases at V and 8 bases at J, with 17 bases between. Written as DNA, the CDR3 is TGTGCCAGTAGTACCAAACAGGAATTGAGGGAAAAACTGTTTTTT. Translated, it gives CASSTKQELREKLFF.

This CDR3 reads CASSPADGGINGYTF. The DNA of the CDR3 is TGTGCCAGCAGCCCGGCGGATGGGGGGATAAATGGCTACACCTTC. The V call is TRBV5-6, the J call TRBJ1-2; D is possibly TRBD1 (5 bases). V shed 4 bases and J shed 6 bases, with 19 bases lying between them. There are 15 residues in the CDR3. The germline V gene has CDR1 SGHDT and CDR2 YYEEEE.

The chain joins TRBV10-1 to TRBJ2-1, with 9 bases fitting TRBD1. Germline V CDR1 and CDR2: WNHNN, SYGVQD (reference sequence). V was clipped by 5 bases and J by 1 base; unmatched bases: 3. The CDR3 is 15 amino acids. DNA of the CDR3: TGCGCCAGCAGTCGTGGGACAGGGTCCTACAATGAGCAGTTCTTC. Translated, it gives CASSRGTGSYNEQFF.

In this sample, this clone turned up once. CDR3 protein: CAWSTAAEAFF. Written as DNA, the CDR3 is TGTGCCTGGAGTACTGCCGCTGAAGCTTTCTTT. The rearrangement links TRBV30 to TRBJ1-1; D is ambiguous. Germline values: CDR1 GTSNPN, CDR2 SVGIG (reference sequence). The V end lost 2 bases, the J end lost 6 bases, and 7 bases lay between the germline ends. The CDR3 is 11 residues long.

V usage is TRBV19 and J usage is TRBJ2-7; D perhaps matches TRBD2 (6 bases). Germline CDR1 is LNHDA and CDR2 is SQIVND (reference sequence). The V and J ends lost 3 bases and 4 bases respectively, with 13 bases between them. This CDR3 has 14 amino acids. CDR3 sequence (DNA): TGTGCCAGTAGTATGGCGCCCGGGAGTTACGAGCAGTACTTC. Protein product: CASSMAPGSYEQYF. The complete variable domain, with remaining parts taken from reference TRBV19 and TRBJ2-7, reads DGGITQSPKYLFRKEGQNVTLSCEQNLNHDAMYWYRQDPGQGLRLIYYSQIVNDFQKGDIAEGYSVSREKKESFPLTVTSAQKNPTAFYLCASSMAPGSYEQYFGPGTRLTVT.

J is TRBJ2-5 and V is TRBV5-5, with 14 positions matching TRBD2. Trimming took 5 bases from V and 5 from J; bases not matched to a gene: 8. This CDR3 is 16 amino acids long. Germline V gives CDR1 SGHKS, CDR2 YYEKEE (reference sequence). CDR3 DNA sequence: TGTGCCAGCAGGCCGAGACTAGCGGGAGGGCAGGAGACCCAGTACTTC. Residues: CASRPRLAGGQETQYF.